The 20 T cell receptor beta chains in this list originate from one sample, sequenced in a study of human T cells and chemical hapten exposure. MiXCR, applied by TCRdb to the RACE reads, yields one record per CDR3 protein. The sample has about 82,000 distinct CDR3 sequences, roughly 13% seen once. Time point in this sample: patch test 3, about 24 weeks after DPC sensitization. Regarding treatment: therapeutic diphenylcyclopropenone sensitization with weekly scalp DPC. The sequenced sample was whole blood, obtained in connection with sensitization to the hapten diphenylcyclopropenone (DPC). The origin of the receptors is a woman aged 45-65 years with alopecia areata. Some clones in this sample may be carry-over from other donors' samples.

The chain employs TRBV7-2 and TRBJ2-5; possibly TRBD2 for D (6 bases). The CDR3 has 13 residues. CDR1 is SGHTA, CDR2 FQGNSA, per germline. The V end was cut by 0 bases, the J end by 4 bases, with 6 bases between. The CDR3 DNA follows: TGTGCCAGCAGCTTAGCAGCGGGAGAGACCCAGTACTTC. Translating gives CASSLAAGETQYF.

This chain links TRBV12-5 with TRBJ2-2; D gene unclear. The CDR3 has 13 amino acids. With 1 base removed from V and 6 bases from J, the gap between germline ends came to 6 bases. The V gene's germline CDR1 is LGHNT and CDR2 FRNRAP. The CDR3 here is CASGLDGSGELFF. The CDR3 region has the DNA TGTGCTAGTGGTTTGGATGGGTCCGGGGAGCTGTTTTTT.

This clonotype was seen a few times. The CDR3 here is CASSQGGLAGGTDTQYF. DNA of the CDR3: TGTGCCAGCAGCCAAGGCGGACTAGCGGGAGGCACAGATACGCAGTATTTT. This chain joins TRBV3-1 and TRBJ2-3; 13 positions match TRBD2. Germline assignment: CDR1 LGHDT and CDR2 YNNKEL (reference sequence). CDR3 length: 17 residues. With 1 base clipped from V and 1 base from J, the junction kept 2 bases outside the gene matches.

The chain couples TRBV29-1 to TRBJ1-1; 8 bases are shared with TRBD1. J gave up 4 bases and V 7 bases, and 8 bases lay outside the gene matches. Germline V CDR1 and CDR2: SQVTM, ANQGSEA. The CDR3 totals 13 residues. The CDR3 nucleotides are TGCAGCGGGCAACAGGGGGACGGCACTGAAGCTTTCTTT. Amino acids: CSGQQGDGTEAFF.

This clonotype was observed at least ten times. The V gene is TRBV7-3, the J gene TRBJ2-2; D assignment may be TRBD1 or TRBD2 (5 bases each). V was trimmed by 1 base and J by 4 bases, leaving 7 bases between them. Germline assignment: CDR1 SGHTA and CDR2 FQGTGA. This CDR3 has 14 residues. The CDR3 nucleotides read TGTGCCAGCAGCTTAATTGGGGGCACCGGGGAGCTGTTTTTT. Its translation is CASSLIGGTGELFF.

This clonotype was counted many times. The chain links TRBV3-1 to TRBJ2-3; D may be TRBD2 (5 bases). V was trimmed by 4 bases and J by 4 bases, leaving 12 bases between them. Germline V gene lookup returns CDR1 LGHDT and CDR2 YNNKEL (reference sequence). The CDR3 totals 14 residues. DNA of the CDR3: TGTGCCAGCAGCCTTCAAGAGAGGGCAGATACGCAGTATTTT. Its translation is CASSLQERADTQYF.

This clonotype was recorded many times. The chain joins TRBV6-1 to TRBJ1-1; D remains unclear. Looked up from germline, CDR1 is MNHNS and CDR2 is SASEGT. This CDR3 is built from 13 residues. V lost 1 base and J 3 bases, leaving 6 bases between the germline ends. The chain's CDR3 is CASSEVRDTEAFF. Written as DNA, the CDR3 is TGTGCCAGCAGTGAAGTAAGGGACACTGAAGCTTTCTTT.

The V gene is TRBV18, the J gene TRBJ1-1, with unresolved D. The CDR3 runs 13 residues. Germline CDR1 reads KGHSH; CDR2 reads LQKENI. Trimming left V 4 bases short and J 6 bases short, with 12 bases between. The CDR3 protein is CASSQLASPEAFF. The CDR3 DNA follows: TGTGCCAGCTCACAACTGGCCTCTCCTGAAGCTTTCTTT.

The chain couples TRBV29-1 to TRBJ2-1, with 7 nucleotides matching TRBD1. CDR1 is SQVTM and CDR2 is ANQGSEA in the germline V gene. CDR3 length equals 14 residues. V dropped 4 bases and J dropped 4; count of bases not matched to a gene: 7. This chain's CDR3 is CSVAWTGAYNEQFF. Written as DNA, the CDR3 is TGCAGCGTTGCTTGGACAGGAGCTTACAATGAGCAGTTCTTC.

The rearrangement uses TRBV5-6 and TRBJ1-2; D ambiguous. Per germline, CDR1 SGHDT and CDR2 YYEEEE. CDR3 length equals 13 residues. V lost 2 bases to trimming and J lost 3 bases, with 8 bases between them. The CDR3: CASSFPPHYGYTF. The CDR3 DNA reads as TGTGCCAGCAGCTTCCCACCACACTATGGCTACACCTTC.

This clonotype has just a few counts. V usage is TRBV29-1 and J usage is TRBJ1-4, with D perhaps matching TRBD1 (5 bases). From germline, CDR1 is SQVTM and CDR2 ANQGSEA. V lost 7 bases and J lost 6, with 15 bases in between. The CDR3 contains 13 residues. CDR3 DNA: TGCAGCGCAAAACCGCAGGGCGATGAAAAACTGTTTTTT. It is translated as CSAKPQGDEKLFF. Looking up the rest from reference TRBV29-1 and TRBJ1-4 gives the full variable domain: SAVISQKPSRDICQRGTSLTIQCQVDSQVTMMFWYRQQPGQSLTLIATANQGSEATYESGFVIDKFPISRPNLTFSTLTVSNMSPEDSSIYLCSAKPQGDEKLFFGSGTQLSVL.

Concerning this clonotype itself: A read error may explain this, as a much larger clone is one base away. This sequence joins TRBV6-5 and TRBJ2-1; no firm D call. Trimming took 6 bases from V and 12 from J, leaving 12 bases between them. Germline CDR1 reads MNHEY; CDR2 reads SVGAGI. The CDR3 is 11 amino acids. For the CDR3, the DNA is TGTGCCAGCAGCCTTCGCGGAGTGCAGTTCTTC. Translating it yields CASSLRGVQFF.

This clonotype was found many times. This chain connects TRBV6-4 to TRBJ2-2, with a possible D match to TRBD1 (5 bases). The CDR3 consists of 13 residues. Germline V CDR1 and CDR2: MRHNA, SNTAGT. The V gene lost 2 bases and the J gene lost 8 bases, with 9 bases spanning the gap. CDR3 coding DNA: TGTGCCAGCAGTGACAAGGGGAAAGGGGAGCTGTTTTTT. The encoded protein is CASSDKGKGELFF.

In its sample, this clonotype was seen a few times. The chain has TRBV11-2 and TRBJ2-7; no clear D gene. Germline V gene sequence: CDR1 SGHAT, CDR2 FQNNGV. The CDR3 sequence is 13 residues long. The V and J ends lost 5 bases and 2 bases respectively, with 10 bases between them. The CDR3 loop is CASSQDIPYEQYF. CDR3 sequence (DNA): TGTGCCAGCAGCCAAGACATACCCTACGAGCAGTACTTC.

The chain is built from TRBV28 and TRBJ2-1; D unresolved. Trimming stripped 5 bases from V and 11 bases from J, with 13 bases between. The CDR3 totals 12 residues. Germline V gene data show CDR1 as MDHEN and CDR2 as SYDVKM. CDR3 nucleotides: TGTGCCAGCAGTCCCGGACGGTACAAGCAGTTCTTC. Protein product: CASSPGRYKQFF.

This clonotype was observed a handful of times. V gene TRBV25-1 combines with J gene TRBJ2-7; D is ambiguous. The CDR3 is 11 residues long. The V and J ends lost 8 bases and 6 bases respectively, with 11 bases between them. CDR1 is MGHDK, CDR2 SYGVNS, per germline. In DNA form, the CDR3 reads TGTGCCAGCTCTAACAGTTTCGAGCAGTACTTC. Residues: CASSNSFEQYF.

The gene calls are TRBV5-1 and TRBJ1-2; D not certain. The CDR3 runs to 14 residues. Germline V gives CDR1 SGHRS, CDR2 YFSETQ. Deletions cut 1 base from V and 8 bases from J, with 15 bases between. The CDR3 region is CASSLSEGRVGYTF. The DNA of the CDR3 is TGCGCCAGCAGCTTGTCCGAAGGGCGGGTAGGCTACACCTTC.

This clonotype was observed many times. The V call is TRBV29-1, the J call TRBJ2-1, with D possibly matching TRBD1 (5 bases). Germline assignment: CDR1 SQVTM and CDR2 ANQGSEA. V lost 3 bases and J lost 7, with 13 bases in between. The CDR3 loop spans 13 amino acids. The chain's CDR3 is CSVDVGVLNEQFF. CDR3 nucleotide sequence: TGCAGCGTTGACGTAGGGGTTCTGAATGAGCAGTTCTTC.

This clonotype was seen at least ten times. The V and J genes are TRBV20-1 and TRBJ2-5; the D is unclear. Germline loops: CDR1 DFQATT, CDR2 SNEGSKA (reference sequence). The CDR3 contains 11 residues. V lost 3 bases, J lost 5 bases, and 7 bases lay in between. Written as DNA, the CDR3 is TGCAGTGCTAGGTTTCTCGAGACCCAGTACTTC. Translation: CSARFLETQYF.

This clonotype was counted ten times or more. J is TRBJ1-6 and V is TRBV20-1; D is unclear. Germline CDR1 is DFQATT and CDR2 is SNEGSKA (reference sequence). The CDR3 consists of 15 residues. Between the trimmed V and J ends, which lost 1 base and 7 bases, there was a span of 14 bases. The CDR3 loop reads CSARAASLKNSPLHF. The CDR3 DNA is TGCAGTGCTAGAGCAGCGAGCTTAAAGAATTCACCCCTCCACTTT.